The sequence of this TCR beta chain was determined in a study of shared clonotypes between healthy human individuals. The donors were adults (healthy and HIV-negative) with no recent acute infections or vaccinations. Across several immunoSEQ plates, the genomic DNA of each subset was split evenly. Profiled with immunoSEQ multiplex PCR; TCRdb holds only in-frame clones, not every one. The data show under 1,900,000 clones, with just under 99% seen just once and around 0.33% held by the top ten. The length of the CDR3 is 13 residues. CDR1 and CDR2 from the germline V gene are SNHLY and FYNNEI. With 4 bases removed from V and 9 bases from J, the gap between germline ends came to 13 bases.

The chain is built from TRBV2 and TRBJ1-5; no firm D call. This TCR was sampled from a man aged 25 to 45 in good health. The sequencing sample was made of naive CD4+ T cells sorted from blood. The subset denotes: CD45RA+ positively selected. The CDR3 is CASSAEQDWPQHF. In DNA, the CDR3 is TGTGCCAGCAGTGCGGAGCAAGATTGGCCCCAGCATTTT.